The 14 T cell receptor beta chains given below trace back to one sample, sequenced in a study of primary melanoma T cells and metastatic recurrence. TCRdb keeps only in-frame clones here, not all; method: immunoSEQ multiplex PCR. The table lists a few hundred clones, roughly 87% of them singletons, with around 8% in the top ten. Source material: melanoma tumor tissue. All receptors derive from a human donor with melanoma.

The chain combines TRBV6-8 with TRBJ1-1; D is undetermined. CDR1 is MNHGY, CDR2 SAAAGT, per germline. V lost 5 bases, J lost 3 bases, and 10 bases lay in between. This CDR3 region has 13 residues. CDR3 nucleotides: TGTGCCAGCAGTGCTCAGAGAGACACTGAAGCTTTCTTT. Translating it yields CASSAQRDTEAFF.

The chain carries TRBV19 and TRBJ2-3; 7 nucleotides match TRBD1. Trimming at V came to 4 bases and at J to 0 bases, leaving 7 bases not matched to a gene. Looked up from germline, CDR1 is LNHDA and CDR2 is SQIVND (reference sequence). The CDR3 length is 16 residues. The chain's CDR3 is CASSTRDRLSTDTQYF. The DNA of the CDR3 is TGTGCCAGTAGTACAAGGGACAGACTTAGCACAGATACGCAGTATTTT.

V usage is TRBV11-3 and J usage is TRBJ1-6, with TRBD1 as a possible D gene (5 bases). The germline V gene has CDR1 SGHNT and CDR2 YENEEA. Trimming shortened V by 5 bases and J by 6 bases, and 14 bases separated the two germline ends. The CDR3 runs to 15 residues. The CDR3 DNA reads TGTGCCAGCAGCACGCAGGGTTTGGGTAATTCACCCCTCCACTTT. Translating it yields CASSTQGLGNSPLHF.

This chain uses TRBV6-8 with TRBJ1-4; 12 bases align to TRBD1. Germline V gene data show CDR1 as MNHGY and CDR2 as SAAAGT. Losses at the gene ends were 3 bases for V and 8 bases for J; bases not matched to a gene: 4. The CDR3 consists of 15 residues. This CDR3 is CASSYYGTGGEKLFF. The CDR3, as DNA: TGTGCCAGCAGTTATTATGGGACAGGGGGCGAAAAACTGTTTTTT.

The V call is TRBV11-3, the J call TRBJ2-3; 8 bases are a match to TRBD1. The CDR3 has 15 amino acids. Germline trimming cut 4 bases from V and 5 bases from J; bases unmatched to any gene: 8. Germline loops: CDR1 SGHNT, CDR2 YENEEA. The CDR3 bases are TGTGCCAGCAGCTACGGACAGGGCGGAGGAGATACGCAGTATTTT. Its translation is CASSYGQGGGDTQYF.

This chain joins TRBV11-3 and TRBJ1-1, with TRBD1 matching over 8 bases. The CDR3 runs 17 residues. Unmatched junction bases numbered 11, after V lost 5 bases and J lost 0 bases. Germline V gives CDR1 SGHNT, CDR2 YENEEA. CDR3 sequence reads: CASSQGITGGMNTEAFF. Written as DNA, the CDR3 is TGTGCCAGCAGCCAAGGTATAACAGGGGGGATGAACACTGAAGCTTTCTTT. The full variable domain, completed using reference TRBV11-3 and TRBJ1-1, is EAGVVQSPRYKIIEKKQPVAFWCNPISGHNTLYWYLQNLGQGPELLIRYENEEAVDDSQLPKDRFSAERLKGVDSTLKIQPAELGDSAVYLCASSQGITGGMNTEAFFGQGTRLTVV.

This chain connects TRBV28 to TRBJ1-6; D call uncertain. Per the germline V gene, CDR1 is MDHEN and CDR2 is SYDVKM. This CDR3 comprises 13 residues. Trimming took 3 bases from V and 10 from J, leaving 10 bases between them. The CDR3 loop is CASSLIVRSPLHF. Here the CDR3 DNA reads TGTGCCAGCAGTTTGATTGTGCGGTCACCCCTCCACTTT.

The V call is TRBV11-3, the J call TRBJ2-2; no firm D call. Trimming removed 3 bases at V and 2 bases at J, with 10 bases between. The CDR3 is 15 amino acids. The germline gives CDR1 SGHNT, CDR2 YENEEA. CDR3 residues: CASSLWTTNTGELFF. DNA of the CDR3: TGTGCCAGCAGCTTGTGGACCACCAACACCGGGGAGCTGTTTTTT. Using reference TRBV11-3 and TRBJ2-2 for the parts outside the CDR3, the full variable domain is EAGVVQSPRYKIIEKKQPVAFWCNPISGHNTLYWYLQNLGQGPELLIRYENEEAVDDSQLPKDRFSAERLKGVDSTLKIQPAELGDSAVYLCASSLWTTNTGELFFGEGSRLTVL.

This clone appeared a single time. The V call is TRBV15, the J call TRBJ2-3; the match to TRBD2 covers 13 bases. J lost 5 bases, V lost 5 bases, and 19 bases had no gene match. CDR1 and CDR2 from the germline V gene are LNHNV and YYDKDF (reference sequence). This CDR3 is built from 20 residues. The CDR3 is CATSQRKGLAGRVPGDTQYF. The CDR3 region has the DNA TGTGCCACCAGCCAGAGAAAGGGACTAGCGGGGAGGGTGCCGGGAGATACGCAGTATTTT.

This clone was seen a single time. The DNA holds an ambiguous or unread base, and X denotes its residue. The J gene is TRBJ1-5, the V gene TRBV11-3; a weak D match, TRBD1 (6 bases). This CDR3 has 15 residues. Between the trimmed V and J ends, which lost 5 bases and 5 bases, there was a span of 16 bases. CDR1 SGHNT and CDR2 YENEEA come from the germline V gene. The CDR3 reads CASSPTTGXDQPQHF. Written as DNA, the CDR3 is TGTGCCAGCAGCCCCACGACAGGAGRGGATCAGCCCCAGCATTTT.

The V call is TRBV12-2, the J call TRBJ1-1. TRBV12-2 has pseudogene status. CDR3 length equals 14 residues. The CDR3 nucleotides are TGTGCCACCGCCCTCCTTGGGGGAGCCACTGAAGCTTTCTTT. Translating it yields CATALLGGATEAFF.

The chain couples TRBV29-1 to TRBJ2-3, with D perhaps TRBD2 (5 bases). This CDR3 is 16 amino acids long. Germline assignment: CDR1 SQVTM and CDR2 ANQGSEA. The V end lost 7 bases, the J end lost 0 bases, and 20 bases lay between the germline ends. The chain's CDR3 is CSEWALSGESTDTQYF. Here the CDR3 DNA reads TGCAGCGAATGGGCCCTTAGTGGGGAGAGCACAGATACGCAGTATTTT.

CDR3 amino acids: CASSRWTGGWNEQFF. The DNA of the CDR3 is TGTGCCAGCAGTAGATGGACAGGGGGATGGAATGAGCAGTTCTTC. The chain joins TRBV6-8 to TRBJ2-1; 10 bases are shared with TRBD1. The germline V gene has CDR1 MNHGY and CDR2 SAAAGT. Trimming removed 5 bases from V and 7 bases from J; junction bases left unmatched: 8. The CDR3 length is 15 residues.

The rearrangement joins TRBV12-5 to TRBJ1-2; 7 bases line up with TRBD1. The CDR3 extends over 13 amino acids. Per germline, CDR1 LGHNT and CDR2 FRNRAP. CDR3 coding DNA: TGTGCCAGCTGGGACAGAATGAACTATGGCTACACCTTC. Its protein product is CASWDRMNYGYTF.